Listed here are 6 T cell receptor beta chains from one sample, sequenced in a study of blood T cell repertoires in COVID-19. TCRdb's copy holds only in-frame clones and misses some; the assay was immunoSEQ multiplex PCR. The sample holds almost 250,000 clones, approximately 86% seen once. Sequencing was performed on peripheral blood. Receptors originate from a woman between 55 and 75 years old who had recovered from COVID-19.

The V call is TRBV6-5, the J call TRBJ1-1, with a possible D match to TRBD1 (5 bases). V lost 7 bases and J lost 0, with 12 bases in between. The CDR3 totals 14 residues. The V gene's germline CDR1 is MNHEY and CDR2 SVGAGI. CDR3 nucleotides: TGTGCCAGCAAATGGGGCGGATTGAACACTGAAGCTTTCTTT. Amino acids: CASKWGGLNTEAFF.

This clone was counted ten times or more. Compared with germline, one end of the junction differs, possibly owing to a read error. The V gene is TRBV5-5, the J gene TRBJ2-1, with D perhaps TRBD2 (6 bases). From germline, CDR1 is SGHKS and CDR2 YYEKEE (reference sequence). CDR3 length equals 13 residues. The CDR3 DNA sequence: TGTGCCAGCAGCCGGGGGATGGGAGAGAGGCCCGTCTTC. Translating gives CASSRGMGERPVF.

The rearrangement joins TRBV5-1 to TRBJ1-4; maybe TRBD1 (6 bases). Trimming left V 4 bases short and J 5 bases short, with 15 bases between. Germline V lookup: CDR1 SGHRS, CDR2 YFSETQ. The CDR3 totals 15 residues. The CDR3 region is CASSTRTASNEKLFF. In nucleotides, the CDR3 is TGCGCCAGCAGCACTAGGACAGCCTCCAATGAAAAACTGTTTTTT.

This clone was observed once. V and J are TRBV4-2 and TRBJ2-5; a weak D match, TRBD1 (5 bases). V was clipped by 5 bases and J by 5 bases, with 15 bases between them. CDR1 is LGHNA and CDR2 is YNFKEQ in the germline V gene. CDR3 length: 14 amino acids. Here the CDR3 DNA reads TGTGCCAGCAGCTATGGCCAGGGAAGCGAGACCCAGTACTTC. This translates into CASSYGQGSETQYF.

V usage is TRBV29-1 and J usage is TRBJ1-3, with a possible D match to TRBD1 (5 bases). V lost 4 bases and J 2 bases, leaving 15 bases between the germline ends. The CDR3 consists of 15 residues. Germline assignment: CDR1 SQVTM and CDR2 ANQGSEA. The CDR3: CSVVTQESPGNTIYF. In DNA, the CDR3 is TGCAGCGTTGTTACACAGGAATCCCCTGGAAACACCATATATTTT.

The rearrangement links TRBV20-1 to TRBJ1-5; D remains unclear. V was cut by 3 bases and J by 7 bases, with 16 bases left in between. There are 14 residues in the CDR3. Germline V gene data show CDR1 as DFQATT and CDR2 as SNEGSKA (reference sequence). CDR3: CSASLGGMEQPQHF. CDR3 nucleotide sequence: TGCAGTGCTAGTCTGGGAGGGATGGAACAGCCCCAGCATTTT.